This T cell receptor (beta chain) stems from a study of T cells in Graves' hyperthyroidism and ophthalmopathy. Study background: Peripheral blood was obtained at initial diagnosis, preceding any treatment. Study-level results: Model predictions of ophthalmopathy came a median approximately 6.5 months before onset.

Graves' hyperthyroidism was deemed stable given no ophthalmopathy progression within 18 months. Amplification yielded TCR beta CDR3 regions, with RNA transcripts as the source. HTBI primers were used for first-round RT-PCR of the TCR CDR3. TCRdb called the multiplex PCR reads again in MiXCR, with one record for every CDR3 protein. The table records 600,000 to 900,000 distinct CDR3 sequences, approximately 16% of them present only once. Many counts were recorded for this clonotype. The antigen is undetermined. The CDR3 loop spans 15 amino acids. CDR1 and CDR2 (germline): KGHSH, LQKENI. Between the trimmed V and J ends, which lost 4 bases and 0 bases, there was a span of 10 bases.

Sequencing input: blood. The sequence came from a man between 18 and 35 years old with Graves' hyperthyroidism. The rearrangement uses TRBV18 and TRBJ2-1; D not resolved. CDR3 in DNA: TGTGCCAGCTCACAAAGCCATTTCTCCTACAATGAGCAGTTCTTC. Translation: CASSQSHFSYNEQFF.